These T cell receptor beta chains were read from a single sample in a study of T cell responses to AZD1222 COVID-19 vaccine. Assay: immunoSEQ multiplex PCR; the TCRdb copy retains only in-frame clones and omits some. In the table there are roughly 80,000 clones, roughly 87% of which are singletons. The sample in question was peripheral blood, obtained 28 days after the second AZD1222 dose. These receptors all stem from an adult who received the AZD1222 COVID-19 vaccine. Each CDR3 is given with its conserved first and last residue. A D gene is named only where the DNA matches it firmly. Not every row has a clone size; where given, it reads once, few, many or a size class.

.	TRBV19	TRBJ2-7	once	TGTGCCAGTAGTATAGTAGGGACTCGTAACTACGAGCAGTACTTC	CASSIVGTRNYEQYF
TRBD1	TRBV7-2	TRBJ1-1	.	TGTGCCAGCAGCCTACAGGGGAAGGGGATGAACACTGAAGCTTTCTTT	CASSLQGKGMNTEAFF
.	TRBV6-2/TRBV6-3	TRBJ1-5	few	TGTGCCAGCAGTTTTGGGGTTTCCCAGCATTTT	CASSFGVSQHF
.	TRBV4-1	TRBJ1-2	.	TGCGCCAGCAGCCAAGAACGCGGGGGTTACTATGGCTACACCTTC	CASSQERGGYYGYTF
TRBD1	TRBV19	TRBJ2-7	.	TGTGCCAGTAGTATCCTTGGGACAGGGAACCTCTACGAGCAGTACTTC	CASSILGTGNLYEQYF
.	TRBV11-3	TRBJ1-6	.	TGTGCCAGCAGCCTCAGGGACGGTTCACCCCTCCACTTT	CASSLRDGSPLHF
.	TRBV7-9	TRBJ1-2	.	TGTGCCAGCAGCTTATCTAGGGCGGGGATGGGCCACTATGGCTACACCTTC	CASSLSRAGMGHYGYTF
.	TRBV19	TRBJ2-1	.	TGTGCCAGTAGTATATTTTCCGGGGGCCGGGGGAATGAGCAGTTCTTC	CASSIFSGGRGNEQFF
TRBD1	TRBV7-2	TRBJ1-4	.	TGTGCCAGCAGCCCGGGACAGGTGAAAGGAGAACTGTTTTTT	CASSPGQVKGELFF
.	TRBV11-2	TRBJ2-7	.	TGTGCCAGCAGCTTCGGGGACAATAGCTACGAGCAGTACTTC	CASSFGDNSYEQYF
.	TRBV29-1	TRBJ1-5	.	TGCAGCGTTGGCCGGCAAGATAGCAATCAGCCCCAGCATTTT	CSVGRQDSNQPQHF
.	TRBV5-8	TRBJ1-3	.	TGTGCCAGCAGTTCCGGGGCCTCTTTCTCTGGAAACACCATATATTTT	CASSSGASFSGNTIYF
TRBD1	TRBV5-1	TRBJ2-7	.	TGCGCCAGCAGCTTGCAGACAGGGGCAACCTACGAGCAGTACTTC	CASSLQTGATYEQYF
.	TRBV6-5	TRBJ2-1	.	TGTGCCAGCAGTTACTCGGGCAGGGGCAATGAGCAGTTCTTC	CASSYSGRGNEQFF
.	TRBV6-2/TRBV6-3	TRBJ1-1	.	TGTGCCAGCAGTTACTCTACGCCGGAGAACACTGAAGCTTTCTTT	CASSYSTPENTEAFF
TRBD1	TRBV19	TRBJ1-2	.	TGTGCCAGTAGTATTGACAGGGGAGGCTATGGCTACACCTTC	CASSIDRGGYGYTF
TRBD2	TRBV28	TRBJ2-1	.	TGTGCCAGCAGTCACGGGACTAGCGGGGCTAATGAGCAGTTCTTC	CASSHGTSGANEQFF
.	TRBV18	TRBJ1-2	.	TGTGCCAGCTCACGAACAGGTCGAGGAGGGGGCTACACCTTC	CASSRTGRGGGYTF
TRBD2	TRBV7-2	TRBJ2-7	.	TGTGCCAGCAGCTTATTAGCGGGTGAGCAGTACTTC	CASSLLAGEQYF
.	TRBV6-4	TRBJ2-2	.	TGTGCCAGCAGTCACCGGGACGGAGCGGCTGGGGAGCTGTTTTTT	CASSHRDGAAGELFF
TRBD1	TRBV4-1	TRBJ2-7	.	TGCGCCAGCAGCCGACAAGGGACAGCTAGCTCCTACGAGCAGTACTTC	CASSRQGTASSYEQYF
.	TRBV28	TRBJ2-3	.	TGTGCCAGCACCCTACAGGGAACAGATACGCAGTATTTT	CASTLQGTDTQYF
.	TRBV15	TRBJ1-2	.	TGTGCCACCAGCGGAGGTCCAAACTATGGCTACACCTTC	CATSGGPNYGYTF
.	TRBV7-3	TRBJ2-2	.	TGTGCCAGCAGCTTAAACAGTAGGGGGAACACCGGGGAGCTGTTTTTT	CASSLNSRGNTGELFF
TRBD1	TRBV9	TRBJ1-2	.	TGTGCCAGCAGCCCGGGGACAGCTAACTATGGCTACACCTTC	CASSPGTANYGYTF
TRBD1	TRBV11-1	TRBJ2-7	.	TGTGCCAGAACCACAGGGGGCGAGCCCTACGAGCAGTACTTC	CARTTGGEPYEQYF
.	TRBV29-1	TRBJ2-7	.	TGCAGCGTATCTAGTGCCTACGAGCAGTACTTC	CSVSSAYEQYF
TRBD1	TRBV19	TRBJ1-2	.	TGTGCCAGCCTACCTCAGGGGGCGGGTAACTATGGCTACACCTTC	CASLPQGAGNYGYTF
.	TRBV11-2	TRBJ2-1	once	TGTGCCAGCAGATGGGGGCAAGGCAATGAGCAGTTCTTC	CASRWGQGNEQFF
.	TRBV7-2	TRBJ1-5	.	TGTGCCAGCAGCTTGGTGTTCGGGCAGCCCCAGCATTTT	CASSLVFGQPQHF
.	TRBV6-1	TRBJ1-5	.	TGTGCCAGCAGTGAAGCGCCGGGGGGTCGGGGGAATCAGCCCCAGCATTTT	CASSEAPGGRGNQPQHF
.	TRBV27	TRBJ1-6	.	TGTGCCAGCAGTTTATTTGGCCAGGGGCTGAATTCACCCCTCCACTTT	CASSLFGQGLNSPLHF
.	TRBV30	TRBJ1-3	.	TGTGCCTGGAGGGGCCGGGGGCGAAGAAACACCATATATTTT	CAWRGRGRRNTIYF
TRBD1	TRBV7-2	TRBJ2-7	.	TGTGCCAGCAGCTTATCGGGACAGGGCGAGCATCAGTACTTC	CASSLSGQGEHQYF
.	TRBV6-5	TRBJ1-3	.	TGTGCCAGCAGTTACTCTAGGGGAAACACCATATATTTT	CASSYSRGNTIYF
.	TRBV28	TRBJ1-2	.	TGTGCCAGCACCCAGCCCGGGACAGGCTACACCTTC	CASTQPGTGYTF
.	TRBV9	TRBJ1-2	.	TGTGCCAGCAGCGTAGCCTCTAGGGGGGCTAACTATGGCTACACCTTC	CASSVASRGANYGYTF
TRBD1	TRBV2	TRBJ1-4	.	TGTGCCAGCAGTGAAGAAGGTCAGGGGGGGAGAAAACTGTTTTTT	CASSEEGQGGRKLFF
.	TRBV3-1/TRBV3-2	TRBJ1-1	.	TGTGCCAGCAGCCTGGAGAGGGTAACTGAAGCTTTCTTT	CASSLERVTEAFF
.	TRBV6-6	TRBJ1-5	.	TGTGCCAGCACCACCTGGGTTCGGCCCCAGCATTTT	CASTTWVRPQHF
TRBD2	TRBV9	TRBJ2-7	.	TGTGCCAGCAGCGCGATGGGACTGGGGGGGACCGAGCAGTACTTC	CASSAMGLGGTEQYF
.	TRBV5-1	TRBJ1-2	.	TGCGCCAGCAGCGCCGCCGCGTTTAACTATGGCTACACCTTC	CASSAAAFNYGYTF
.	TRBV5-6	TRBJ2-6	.	TGTGCCAGCAGCTTTATGGGGTTCTCTGGGGCCAACGTCCTGACTTTC	CASSFMGFSGANVLTF
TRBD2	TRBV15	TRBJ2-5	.	TGTGCCACCAGCAGCCCTAGCGGGGGGCTCCAAGAGACCCAGTACTTC	CATSSPSGGLQETQYF
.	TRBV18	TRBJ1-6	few	TGTGCCAGCTCACCACGAGGGGTATCACAGGGCAATTCACCCCTCCACTTT	CASSPRGVSQGNSPLHF
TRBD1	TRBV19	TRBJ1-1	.	TGTGCCCCCACCCGAGACAGGGGGAACACTGAAGCTTTCTTT	CAPTRDRGNTEAFF
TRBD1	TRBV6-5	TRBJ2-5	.	TGTGCCAGCAGTAACACAGGGGACCAGTACTTC	CASSNTGDQYF
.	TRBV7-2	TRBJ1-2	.	TGTGCCAGCAGCTTAGATGCAGGGAACTATGGCTACACCTTC	CASSLDAGNYGYTF
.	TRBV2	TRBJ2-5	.	TGTGCCAGCAGTGAACAGGGGAGCCAAGAGACCCAGTACTTC	CASSEQGSQETQYF
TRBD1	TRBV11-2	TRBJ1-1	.	TGTGCCAGCAGCTCCCGCTCGGGACAGATCACTGAAGCTTTCTTT	CASSSRSGQITEAFF
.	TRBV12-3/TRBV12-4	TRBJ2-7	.	TGTGCCAGCAGTTTAATCCAGGGATACGAGCAGTACTTC	CASSLIQGYEQYF
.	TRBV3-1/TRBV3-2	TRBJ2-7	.	TGTGCCAGCAGCCAAGACAGGGGGGGCGAGCAGTACTTC	CASSQDRGGEQYF
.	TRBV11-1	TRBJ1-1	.	TGTGCCAGCAGCTTTGGACAGTTGAACACTGAAGCTTTCTTT	CASSFGQLNTEAFF
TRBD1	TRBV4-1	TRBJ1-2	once	TGCGCCAGCAGCCAAATTGTAGGACAGGGAGTTTCGGGCTACACCTTC	CASSQIVGQGVSGYTF
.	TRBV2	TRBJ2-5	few	TGTGCCAGCAGTGGGCGACAGGTCGAAGAGACCCAGTACTTC	CASSGRQVEETQYF
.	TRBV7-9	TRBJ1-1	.	TGTGCCAGCACTCCCCCCGCCAGAGGGCCTGAGGAAGCTTTCTTT	CASTPPARGPEEAFF
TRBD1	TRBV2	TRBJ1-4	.	TGTGCCAGCAGTGATGACAGGGGGGCATGGAATGAAAAACTGTTTTTT	CASSDDRGAWNEKLFF
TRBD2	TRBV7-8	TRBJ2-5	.	TGTGCCAGCAGCTTAAGGGACACGACTAGCGGGGAAGAGACCCAGTACTTC	CASSLRDTTSGEETQYF
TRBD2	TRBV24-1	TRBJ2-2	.	TGTGCCACCAGTGACCAGACTAGCGGGAACACCGGGGAGCTGTTTTTT	CATSDQTSGNTGELFF
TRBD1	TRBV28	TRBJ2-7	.	TGTGCCAGCAGTTCGGGACAGGGATACCACGAGCAGTACTTC	CASSSGQGYHEQYF